A selection of T cell receptor beta chains follows, all from one sample in a study of T cell responses to AZD1222 COVID-19 vaccine. Sequencing used immunoSEQ multiplex PCR; TCRdb keeps in-frame clones, though not all of them. The sample includes 120,000 to 150,000 clones, around 90% of them seen just once. This specimen consisted of peripheral blood, obtained 28 days after the second dose of the MenACWY control vaccine. The receptors were sampled from an adult who received the MenACWY meningococcal vaccine as a control. CDR3s include the opening cysteine and the closing phenylalanine or tryptophan.

>TRBJ2-2|12|TRBV5-5
CASSSWTGELFF
>TRBJ1-1|13|TRBV7-3
CASSLSGGTEAFF
>TRBJ2-5|16|TRBV19
CASSIRGQGSPETQYF
>TRBJ2-1|14|TRBV5-1
CASSWTSGVNEQFF
>TRBJ2-4|15|TRBV30
CACTQGVGAKNIQYF
>TRBJ2-7|14|TRBV19
CASSWGQRGDEQYF
>TRBJ1-2|14|TRBV18
CASSPGQGVKGYTF
>TRBJ1-5|14|TRBV3-1/TRBV3-2
CASSQDRGNQPQHF
>TRBJ2-7|12|TRBV11-3
CASSTSGLVQYF
>TRBJ2-7|15|TRBV7-6
CASSSGEGRSYEQYF
>TRBJ2-5|13|TRBV7-9
CASSRDSEETQYF
>TRBJ2-2|15|TRBV5-4
CASSSRDRGTGELFF
>TRBJ2-2|15|TRBV5-1
CASSFRGPNTGELFF
>TRBJ1-1|11|TRBV30
CAWSATDEAFF
>TRBJ2-2|13|TRBV28
CASSGQNTGELFF
>TRBJ1-4|11|TRBV3-1/TRBV3-2
CASSQSEKLFF
>TRBJ1-2|13|TRBV7-3
CASSFSGGLGYTF
>TRBJ1-4|16|TRBV5-5
CASSLAFGATNEKLFF
>TRBJ1-4|13|TRBV30
CAWSEPGIEKLFF
>TRBJ1-5|15|TRBV28
CASSLGGGSNQPQHF
>TRBJ2-3|15|TRBV7-3
CASSPGGREKDTQYF
>TRBJ2-7|14|TRBV5-8
CASSLPRWDYEQYF
>TRBJ1-5|16|TRBV18
CASSPLGRVDNQPQHF
>TRBJ2-5|16|TRBV15
CATSRPGRSDQETQYF
>TRBJ1-1|15|TRBV9
CASSVDVGMNTEAFF
>TRBJ2-1|15|TRBV19
CASSIIGTQYNEQFF
>TRBJ1-1|12|TRBV5-1
CASSRDGGEAFF
>TRBJ1-2|15|TRBV2
CASSVGAGGLDGYTF
>TRBJ2-5|15|TRBV5-1
CASSLVAGGQETQYF
>TRBJ1-4|14|TRBV9
CASSRRGNEEKLFF
>TRBJ1-6|17|TRBV3-1/TRBV3-2
CASSQDFTRVEDSPLHF
>TRBJ2-1|17|TRBV4-2
CASSQITSGGSYNEQFF
>TRBJ1-1|13|TRBV5-6
CASSQAGEPEAFF
>TRBJ1-1|13|TRBV7-8
CASSGGRGVEAFF
>TRBJ1-1|16|TRBV4-3
CASSQDGGKPYTEAFF
>TRBJ1-1|14|TRBV2
CASSDLTRNTEAFF
>TRBJ1-4|12|TRBV19
CASRGRVEKLFF
>TRBJ2-1|16|TRBV18
CASSPTSGTSVNEQFF
>TRBJ2-7|16|TRBV4-3
CASSQKWTSGGYEQYF
>TRBJ1-3|13|TRBV6-5
CASSYSPRNTIYF
>TRBJ2-1|12|TRBV2
CASSPRRVEQFF
>TRBJ2-3|15|TRBV7-9
CASSVNRGITDTQYF
>TRBJ1-1|16|TRBV29-1
CSASGTALNSNTEAFF
>TRBJ1-1|14|TRBV9
CASSGGGENTEAFF
>TRBJ1-2|13|TRBV7-2
CASSSGTVYGYTF
>TRBJ2-5|16|TRBV7-9
CASSLGSGANQETQYF
>TRBJ1-1|17|TRBV6-2/TRBV6-3
CASSGTGAYLGYTEAFF
>TRBJ1-2|12|TRBV30
CAWSRQDGGYTF
>TRBJ1-5|17|TRBV19
CASTAGQGQGSNQPQHF
>TRBJ1-5|13|TRBV7-2
CASSRDRGQPQHF
>TRBJ1-2|18|TRBV7-2
CASSPALGPGAFGYGYTF
>TRBJ1-1|14|TRBV6-5
CASSYRDKNTEAFF
>TRBJ2-2|16|TRBV4-3
CASSRLQNRGAGELFF
>TRBJ1-5|15|TRBV9
CASSLGQYSNQPQHF